This TCR beta chain was observed in a study of type 1 and type 2 diabetes patients (dated by TCRdb to about 2016). A note on the overall study: Recruited in China, the cohort was made up of fewer than 10 type 1 diabetes patients, four type 2 diabetes patients and about 6 nondiabetic controls. Throughout the study, CD4 or CD8 MicroBeads on MACS columns were used to positively select CD4+ and CD8+ T cells from PBMCs. A total of some 19 million paired-end reads was generated across the whole study. TCRbeta repertoires were profiled by high-throughput sequencing in the study to compare type 1 diabetes, type 2 diabetes and nondiabetic individuals. Type 2 diabetes patients were used as a disease comparison group for the type 1 diabetes patients. V gene usage was similar between roughly 19-cycle and approximately 27-cycle amplification, suggesting similar primer efficiencies and random PCR bias. TCRbeta libraries were sequenced paired-end on Illumina HiSeq 2000 or MiSeq instruments.

V was cut back by 6 bases and J by 5 bases, leaving a gap of 13 bases between them. For CDR1 and CDR2, the germline V gene lists MDHEN and SYDVKM. Including cysteine and phenylalanine, the CDR3 has 13 amino acids. Only CDR3 DNA remains: 39 bases, in frame from the first base. Beyond this particular receptor, the publication reports: Because only a limited number of T2D and control samples were sequenced, some T1D-only HECs might also appear in more T2D or control samples. Type 2 diabetes patients had few highly-expanded CD4+ clones, median one, accounting for a median about 4% of reads. Highly correlated V and J gene usage patterns were observed for type 2 diabetes and control samples, with an average of around 0.97 between samples. Study groups were not matched for age and gender, which possibly biased interpretation. In both CD4+ and CD8+ T cells, type 2 diabetes repertoires were highly diverse, with diversity significantly greater than that of type 1 diabetes repertoires.

The instrument given in TCRdb is Illumina MiSeq. Genomic DNA from sorted T cell subsets was used as template for TCRbeta CDR3 amplification. The TCRbeta CDR3 region was amplified by multiplex PCR with 30 forward and 13 reverse primers. PCR products were purified with AMPure XP beads, after which indices and adaptors were added in a second roughly 24-cycle PCR. Libraries were gel-purified using the QIAquick Gel Extraction Kit before sequencing. The authors processed their data as follows. FLASH was used to merge paired-end reads, and IgBLAST was used to align the merged reads to IMGT V, D and J germline references. Reads with below 70% alignment identity to germline references were discarded, leaving 8.5 million to 13 million reads study-wide. Following IMGT definitions, CDR3 boundaries, reading frame and productivity were assigned. Clones at or above 1% of reads were defined as highly-expanded clones, and diversity was measured by normalized Shannon entropy. Unpaired two-tailed t-tests were used to test for differences in Shannon entropy between groups. TCRdb took the public reads, trimmed them with fastp at Q25, ran MiXCR for clone calling and kept in-frame beta chains. Merged by CDR3 protein, the rows form single entries marked with the most common genes and DNA. TCRdb's processing, not the authors' own work, is the source of the V and J calls. The sample table lists 250,000 or so distinct CDR3 sequences, approximately 45% of them with a count of one. Roughly 15% of the sample is taken by the ten largest.

As concerns this clonotype: Its antigen is unknown. No much larger clone exists at a distance of one base, and base qualities are not known.

Standard classification criteria for type 1 or type 2 diabetes were met by all diabetic patients, and glucose and C-peptide were assessed by WHO-recommended methods. Donors with other autoimmune diseases or infections within the previous four weeks were excluded. Roughly 9.5 milliliters of peripheral blood were collected from each participant. LymphoPrep density separation was used to isolate PBMCs. This receptor was obtained from a man younger than 35 with type 2 diabetes. The sample was peripheral blood mononuclear cells (PBMCs). Here the chain combines TRBV28 and TRBJ1-1, with a weak D call of TRBD1 (5 bases match). The bases are TGTGCCAGCAGCTTAAACCAGGGTACTGAAGCTTTCTTT. This gives the protein CASSLNQGTEAFF.